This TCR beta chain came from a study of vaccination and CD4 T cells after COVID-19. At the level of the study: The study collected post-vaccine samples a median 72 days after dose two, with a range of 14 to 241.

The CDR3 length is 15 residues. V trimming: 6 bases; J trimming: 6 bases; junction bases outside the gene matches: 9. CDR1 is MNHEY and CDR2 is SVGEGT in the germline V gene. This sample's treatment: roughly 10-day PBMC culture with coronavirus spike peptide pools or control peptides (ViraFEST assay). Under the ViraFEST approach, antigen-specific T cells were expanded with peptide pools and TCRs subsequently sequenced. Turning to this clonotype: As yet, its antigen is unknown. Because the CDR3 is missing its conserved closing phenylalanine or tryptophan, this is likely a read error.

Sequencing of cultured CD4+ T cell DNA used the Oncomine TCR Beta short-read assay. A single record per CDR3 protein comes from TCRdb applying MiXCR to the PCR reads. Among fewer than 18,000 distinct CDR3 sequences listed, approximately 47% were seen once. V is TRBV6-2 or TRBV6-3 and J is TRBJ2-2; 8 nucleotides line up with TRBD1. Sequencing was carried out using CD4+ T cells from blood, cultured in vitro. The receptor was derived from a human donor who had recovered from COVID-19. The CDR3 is CASRPSGGLAGELFS. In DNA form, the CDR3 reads TGTGCCAGCAGGCCCTCAGGGGGCTTGGCCGGGGAGCTGTTTTCT.